The 8 T cell receptor beta chains in this list originate from one sample, sequenced in a study of blood T cell repertoires in COVID-19. Repertoires were generated with immunoSEQ multiplex PCR, while TCRdb's copy carries only in-frame clones and drops some. The table has 90,000 to 100,000 clones, around 80% seen once. The sample consisted of peripheral blood. The receptors derive from a man at least 80 years old with acute or convalescent COVID-19.

The chain couples TRBV9 to TRBJ2-3, with 8 bases identical to TRBD2. The CDR3 is 15 amino acids. Germline V gene data show CDR1 as SGDLS and CDR2 as YYNGEE. V was pared by 3 bases and J by 1 base, with 4 bases of the junction left unmatched. The CDR3, as DNA: TGTGCCAGCAGCGGAGCGGGAGTGGGCACAGATACGCAGTATTTT. This encodes CASSGAGVGTDTQYF. Variable domain in full (rest from reference TRBV9 and TRBJ2-3): DSGVTQTPKHLITATGQRVTLRCSPRSGDLSVYWYQQSLDQGLQFLIQYYNGEERAKGNILERFSAQQFPDLHSELNLSSLELGDSALYFCASSGAGVGTDTQYFGPGTRLTVL.

The rearrangement uses TRBV28 and TRBJ1-2; D perhaps matches TRBD1 (6 bases). The CDR3 is 14 residues long. Germline V gene data show CDR1 as MDHEN and CDR2 as SYDVKM. V gave up 5 bases and J gave up 2 bases, with 12 bases separating them. CDR3 in DNA: TGTGCCAGCAGTACCGGACAGTTGAACTATGGCTACACCTTC. It codes for CASSTGQLNYGYTF.

This clone was detected only a few times. The chain couples TRBV2 to TRBJ1-6; D uncertain. Germline-derived CDR1 and CDR2 are SNHLY and FYNNEI. Between the trimmed V and J ends, which lost 2 bases and 3 bases, there was a span of 11 bases. There are 16 residues in the CDR3. The CDR3 here is CASSERRVHYNSPLHF. The CDR3 nucleotides are TGTGCCAGCAGTGAAAGGCGGGTTCACTATAATTCACCCCTCCACTTT.

V usage is TRBV9 and J usage is TRBJ1-1; D uncertain. The germline V and J ends were trimmed by 0 bases and 1 base, with 10 bases remaining between them. The length of the CDR3 is 15 residues. Germline V gives CDR1 SGDLS, CDR2 YYNGEE. CDR3 nucleotide sequence: TGTGCCAGCAGCGTAGGGGGAGGACCGAACACTGAAGCTTTCTTT. Encoded protein: CASSVGGGPNTEAFF.

The V gene is TRBV7-2, the J gene TRBJ1-2; TRBD1 is a possible D gene (6 bases). Germline V CDR1 and CDR2: SGHTA, FQGNSA. This CDR3 is 14 amino acids long. Trimming removed 4 bases from V and 6 bases from J, with 15 bases in between. The CDR3 loop reads CASSSPGGLNGYTF. In nucleotides, the CDR3 is TGTGCCAGCAGCTCCCCGGGGGGGCTCAATGGCTACACCTTC.

This clone has only a few counts. This chain joins TRBV4-1 and TRBJ1-6; no clear D. Between the trimmed V and J ends, which lost 4 bases and 12 bases, there was a span of 13 bases. Per germline, CDR1 MGHRA and CDR2 YSYEKL. The CDR3 is made up of 13 amino acids. Here the CDR3 reads CASSLGQVEPLHF. In nucleotides, the CDR3 is TGCGCCAGCAGCCTTGGGCAGGTCGAACCCCTCCACTTT.

The V and J genes are TRBV15 and TRBJ2-5, with D hard to call. The CDR3 totals 14 residues. Trimming removed 0 bases at V and 5 bases at J, with 10 bases between. CDR1 and CDR2 (germline): LNHNV, YYDKDF (reference sequence). The CDR3 here is CATSRDRIMETQYF. The CDR3 DNA reads as TGTGCCACCAGCAGAGATAGAATTATGGAGACCCAGTACTTC.

J is TRBJ1-5 and V is TRBV6-2 or TRBV6-3; no clear D gene. With 2 bases removed from V and 4 bases from J, the gap between germline ends came to 12 bases. The CDR3 sequence is 15 residues long. Germline CDR1 is MNHEY and CDR2 is SVGEGT. CDR3 sequence: CASSYGTAKNQPQHF. As DNA, the CDR3 is TGTGCCAGCAGTTACGGAACAGCCAAAAATCAGCCCCAGCATTTT.